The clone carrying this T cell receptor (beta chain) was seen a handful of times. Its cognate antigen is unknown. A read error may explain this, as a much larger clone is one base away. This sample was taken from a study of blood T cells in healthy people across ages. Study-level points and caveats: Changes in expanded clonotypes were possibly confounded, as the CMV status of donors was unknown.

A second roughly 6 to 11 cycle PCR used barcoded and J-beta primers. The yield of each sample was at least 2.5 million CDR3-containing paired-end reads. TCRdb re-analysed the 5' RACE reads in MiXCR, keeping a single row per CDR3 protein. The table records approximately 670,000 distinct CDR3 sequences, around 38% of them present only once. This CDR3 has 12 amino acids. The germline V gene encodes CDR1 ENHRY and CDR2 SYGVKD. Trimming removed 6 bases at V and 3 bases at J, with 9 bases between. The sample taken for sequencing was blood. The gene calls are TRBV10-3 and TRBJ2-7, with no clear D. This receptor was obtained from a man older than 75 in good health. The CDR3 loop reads CAIRVLGYEQYF. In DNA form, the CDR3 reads TGTGCCATCAGGGTCCTTGGCTACGAGCAGTACTTC.